Listed here is a single T cell receptor beta chain. The source of the sample is a study of blood T cell repertoires in COVID-19. Sequencing was performed with immunoSEQ multiplex PCR; in TCRdb, only in-frame clones are kept and a portion is missing. The table includes 110,000 to 150,000 clones, about four fifths detected once. Source material: peripheral blood. The TCR originated in a human donor in a cohort sampled during active COVID-19.

The CDR3, as DNA: TGTGCCAGCAGCCCAGAAGCTCGAGGCACCGCGAACACCGGGGAGCTGTTTTTT. Translation: CASSPEARGTANTGELFF. The chain recombines TRBV9 with TRBJ2-2, with D unresolved. Trimming cost V 4 bases and J 0 bases, with 19 bases left between them. This CDR3 is built from 18 residues. Germline values: CDR1 SGDLS, CDR2 YYNGEE.